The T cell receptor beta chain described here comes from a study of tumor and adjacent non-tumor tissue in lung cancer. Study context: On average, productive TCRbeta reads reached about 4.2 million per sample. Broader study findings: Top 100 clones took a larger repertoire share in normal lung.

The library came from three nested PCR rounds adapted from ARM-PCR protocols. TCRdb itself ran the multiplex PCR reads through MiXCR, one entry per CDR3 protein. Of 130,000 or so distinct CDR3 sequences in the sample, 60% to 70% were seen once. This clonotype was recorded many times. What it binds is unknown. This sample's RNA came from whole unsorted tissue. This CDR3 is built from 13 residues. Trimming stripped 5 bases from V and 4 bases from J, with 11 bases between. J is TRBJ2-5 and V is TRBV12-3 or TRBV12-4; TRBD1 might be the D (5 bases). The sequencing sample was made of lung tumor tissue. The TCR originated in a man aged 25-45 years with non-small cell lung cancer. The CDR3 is CASSRDSPETQYF. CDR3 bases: TGTGCCAGCAGTCGTGACAGTCCAGAGACCCAGTACTTC.